This TCR beta chain was sequenced in a study of shared clonotypes between healthy human individuals (TCRdb year 2020). General notes on the study: The cohort comprised two women and three men aged 18 to 49 years. Per donor, leukapheresis produced somewhere between about 0.8 and 9.5 billion PBMCs. For each donor, three plates each were used for CD4 naive and CD4 memory, two plates were used for CD8 naive, and one plate was used for CD8 memory. Different laboratories and diverse techniques were used to prepare libraries and sequence TCR repertoires, to increase sequencing depth and limit assay-specific biases. To estimate repertoire size and how much clonotype sharing occurs between individuals, the study deeply sequenced the blood TCR repertoires of about five healthy adults.

Concerning this clone itself: Its antigen is not yet known. Within one base of it there is no much larger clone, and no base qualities were kept.

CDR1 and CDR2 were assigned from the germline V gene as MNHNS and SASEGT. The V end loses 7 bases and the J end loses 2 bases, and a stretch of 7 bases separates them. The CDR3, cysteine through phenylalanine, is 12 amino acids long. The CDR3 DNA has 36 bases and is translated from base 1. What the research found in general, with its limitations: Naive subsets generally had larger estimated clonotype richness than memory subsets. Pairwise subsampling indicated that sequencing depth was expected to affect the degree of clonotype sharing among donors. Sharing across several donors was observed for about 4.8% of naive CD4, 3% to 4% of naive CD8, 2% to 2.5% of memory CD4, and around 0.44% of memory CD8 clonotypes. The genetic and exposure-history diversity represented was limited by the small number of donors. Only blood was sampled, and tissue TCR repertoires likely differ from those in blood. Rarefaction of sorted-subset datasets indicated incomplete sequencing despite the large sequencing depth. Compared with non-shared clonotypes, clonotypes shared by all four sorted-subset donors had higher generation probabilities.

TCR CDR3 regions were amplified from genomic DNA by multiplex PCR using the deep immunoSEQ assay. For each cell subset, the extracted genomic DNA was distributed evenly across all wells of several immunoSEQ 96-well plates, and each plate served as one replicate. Each replicate PCR for sorted subsets received around 200 ng genomic DNA, equal to some 32,000 T cell genomes. The purified libraries were quantified using a Qubit 3.0 fluorometer, sized with a Bioanalyzer 2100, and then quantified again using the KAPA Library Quantification kit. Each immunoSEQ 96-well plate was sequenced on its own single-read 150-cycle Illumina NextSeq 550 flow cell. Under the source paper's analysis protocol: Because the immunoSEQ output included only junctional sequences and no quality scores, the filtering could not be the same as the filtering used for full-length reads. To assign V/J genes and CDR3, sequences were annotated against IMGT germline references using PyIR, a Python wrapper for IgBLAST v1.9. Reads were filtered out if the reads had weak V/J assignments (E-value above 1e-6), no CDR3, stop codons, out-of-frame junctions, or ambiguous translated residues. A V3J clonotype was defined by an identical inferred V gene, J gene, and CDR3 amino acid sequence. Percentage overlap between repertoires was computed as shared unique clonotypes divided by the size of the smaller repertoire. Richness of each repertoire was evaluated using RTK rarefaction, the Chao1 estimator, and Recon v2.1 estimates of unobserved clonotypes. Generation probabilities for all TCRbeta clonotypes obtained by the gDNA method from a handful of donors were computed using OLGA. In TCRdb, the immuneACCESS table is reduced to in-frame sequences with V and J assigned. These tables do not hold every clone; where another copy was compared, an unresolved V gene accounts for under half, and the others remain unexplained. The DNA gave D and trimming, while V, J and clone size come from that table. Recorded for this sample are 2 million to 2.5 million clones; 85% to 95% of them occurred a single time. Of the sample, 0.37% is held by the ten largest clones.

Donors were healthy HIV-negative adults with no recently reported acute infections or vaccinations. Every donor was a Caucasian adult living in Nashville, Tennessee, USA. CD4+ T cells were enriched by magnetic negative selection; naive cells were then positively selected on CD45RA, and the negative fraction formed the memory subset. After blood collection by leukapheresis, PBMCs were isolated using Ficoll-Histopaque density gradient centrifugation and then cryopreserved in the vapor phase of liquid nitrogen. Analytical flow cytometry was used to check the purity and quantity of every magnetically sorted T cell population. Genomic DNA was isolated from each sorted fraction and quantified by UV absorbance on a Nanodrop 2000c.

Source material: naive CD4+ T cells from PBMCs. The meaning of the sample's cell subset or site label: CD45RA+ positively selected. The receptor comes from a man aged 18 to 29 in good health. Some clones in this sample may be carry-over from other donors' samples. The chain couples TRBV6-1 to TRBJ2-3, with a weak D call of TRBD2 (5 bases match). CDR3 region: CASKDFTDTQYF. Here is the DNA: TGTGCCAGCAAGGACTTCACAGATACGCAGTATTTT.